What follows is one TCR beta chain and its context. Its antigen is not known. The record originates from a study of OX40 agonist ivuxolimab in advanced cancers. About the study: Each dose-escalation patient presented with hepatocellular carcinoma, melanoma, renal cell or head and neck cancer. A male proportion of over 75% was recorded, with mean age roughly 60 years and range about 20 to 85.

Some clones are missing from TCRdb's copy, which holds only in-frame ones; the method was immunoSEQ multiplex PCR. The sample includes roughly 15,000 clones, more than 85% seen only once; the top ten take roughly 7.2%. The study, taken as a whole, reports: CD4+ T cells averaged fewer expanded clones than CD8+ T cells. The authors did not determine the antigen specificity of the expanded peripheral T cells.

CDR3 size: 15 residues. Germline assignment: CDR1 MRHNA and CDR2 SNTAGT. The V end was cut by 2 bases, the J end by 7 bases, with 17 bases between. The material sequenced was CD4+ or CD8+ T cells sorted from blood, taken in a trial of the OX40 agonist ivuxolimab. This clonotype was obtained from an adult with an advanced solid tumor such as melanoma, head and neck, liver or kidney cancer. V and J are TRBV6-4 and TRBJ1-2; D call uncertain. CDR3 nucleotides: TGTGCCAGCAGTGACACCCCCCAAGCCGGGAGTGGCTACACCTTC. This codes for CASSDTPQAGSGYTF.